This T cell receptor (beta chain) originates from a study of identical twins (dated by TCRdb to the mid-2010s). With regard to the full study: The study deep-sequenced TCR alpha and beta repertoires from monozygotic twins, unrelated adults of various ages and cord blood to test whether fetal clonotypes persist. To rule out contamination, replicate twin experiments were performed at different times with different library preparation protocols. The full study reports these points: Out-of-frame TCR alpha sequences shared between twins showed an excess of low generation-probability sequences compared with coincidental sharing between unrelated individuals. Out-of-frame TCR alpha sharing in monozygotic twins was systematically underestimated by recombination models, whereas sharing between unrelated individuals was in agreement with the recombination models. Zero-insertion analyses could be partly confounded by invariant T cells such as MAIT and iNKT, though diverse VJ usage argued against such confounding for most clonotypes. Because the same donors could not be followed over many years, conclusions were based on cross-sectional statistical analysis. Abundant cord blood beta clonotypes carried fewer insertions; young adult naive repertoires showed a weaker similar trend, while memory repertoires showed none. In beta out-of-frame sequences, excess twin sharing was weaker, because having fewer shared sequences lowered the signal-to-noise ratio.

The V end gives up 2 bases and the J end 5 bases, leaving 3 bases in the junction not matched to a gene. The CDR3 contains 15 residues, cysteine and phenylalanine counted. The entry retains the CDR3 DNA only, 45 bases that are in frame from base 1. The library was obtained by 5' RACE. The instrument was an Illumina HiSeq 2000. Template switching introduced a universal primer binding site; the final cDNA contained a unique molecular identifier, enabling accurate counting of TCR cDNA molecules. Specific primers in the conserved constant-segment region were used to synthesize first-strand cDNA for TCR alpha and beta chains. To control for contamination, every cDNA library carried two barcodes: a SMART-Mk sample barcode plus Illumina barcodes. TruSeq adapter sequences, together with Illumina sample barcodes, were added in two successive PCR steps. Sequencing of the TCR alpha and beta cDNA libraries was done on the Illumina HiSeq platform using custom primers. Concerning the study's data processing: MiGEC processed the raw reads to extract unique molecular identifiers, while MiXCR was used to determine the CDR3 positions. For each individual, recombination models were inferred using an EM algorithm with the repgenHMM and IGoR tools. Shared clonotype analysis was performed with the tcR package in R, normalizing sharing by the product of cloneset sizes. To study raw recombination without the effects of thymic and clonal selection, out-of-frame nonproductive sequences were analyzed. Using fastp at Q25 and MiXCR, TCRdb reprocessed the public reads and kept productive beta chains. Identical CDR3 proteins give one entry, which carries the most common genes and DNA. The authors' filters were not applied to this entry. The sample profile shows 520,000 or so distinct CDR3 sequences; 20% to 25% of them were found once. The ten largest clones capture under 0.95% of the sample.

Only healthy Caucasian donors were included. Three pairs of female monozygotic twins, all aged roughly 18 to 29 years, made up the twin cohort. Positive isolation kits from Invitrogen were used to isolate CD4+ and CD8+ T cell populations. About this clonotype itself: Its recognized antigen is unknown. Per-base qualities were not stored, and no clone one base away is much larger.

The same sample was also studied in work on T cells expressing NK-cell markers. According to the second study: About 8 donors provided sorted CD3+CD56+NKG2C+, CD3+CD56+NKG2C- and CD3+CD56-NKG2C+ T-cell subsets, whose TCR beta-chain repertoires were profiled. Among the eight sequenced donors, seven were HCMV-seropositive and one was HCMV-seronegative. In several experiments an anti-gammadeltaTCR antibody was added to restrict sorting to alphabetaTCR-expressing T cells. In over five donors, the dominant CD3+CD56+NKG2C+ clonotypes were found to rank among the top 10 CD8+ clonotypes and to make up about 1.0-7.5% of CD8+ T cells. Those dominant clonotypes were again the most abundant among CD3+CD56-NKG2C+ cells in a handful of donors, at roughly 25-65%. It remained unclear whether the expanded NKG2C-expressing T cell clones were specific for HCMV antigens. The study sequenced eight donors, all healthy volunteers chosen at random: three men and five women. To determine HCMV serostatus, a commercial ELISA kit was used to detect HCMV-specific IgG in serum. Reads were demultiplexed and grouped by UMI with MIGEC, and clonotypes were assembled and quantified with MiTCR. To exclude erroneous sequences, any TCR cDNA sequence not supported by at least two reads was discarded. The tcR package was used for downstream repertoire analysis, with clonotypes matched between fractions based on CDR3 nucleotide sequence plus V segment. VDJmatch was used to annotate antigen specificity against VDJdb, with one amino acid substitution in CDR3 permitted.

Sequencing was carried out using CD4+ T cells sorted from blood. This TCR was recovered from a woman younger than 35 in good health. In this chain, TRBV12-3 or TRBV12-4 is recombined with TRBJ1-5, with TRBD1 matching 10 junction bases. The sequenced DNA is TGTGCCAGCAGTTTAATGACAGGGGGCTATCAGCCCCAGCATTTT. It codes for CASSLMTGGYQPQHF.